Following are 17 T cell receptor beta chains from one sample sequenced in a study of blood T cell repertoires in COVID-19. The method was immunoSEQ multiplex PCR; TCRdb's version includes in-frame clones alone and lacks a portion of them. The sample includes approximately 290,000 clones, 89% of them seen just once. The sample was peripheral blood. The receptors come from a woman aged 55 to 70 with acute or convalescent COVID-19.

The chain combines TRBV4-3 with TRBJ2-3; 7 bases fit TRBD2. J was trimmed by 1 base and V by 1 base; bases with no gene match: 2. CDR1 and CDR2 from the germline V gene are LGHNA and YSLEER. The CDR3 totals 15 residues. The DNA of the CDR3 is TGCGCCAGCAGCCAAGGGGCGGGGGGCACAGATACGCAGTATTTT. It translates to CASSQGAGGTDTQYF.

This chain joins TRBV25-1 and TRBJ1-6; D may be TRBD1 (5 bases). The CDR3 covers 15 residues. CDR1 and CDR2 from the germline V gene are MGHDK and SYGVNS. V lost 1 base and J lost 9, with 13 bases in between. As DNA, the CDR3 is TGTGCCAGCAGTGAATTTCAGGGAAAGGGTTCACCCCTCCACTTT. Protein: CASSEFQGKGSPLHF.

The chain couples TRBV4-2 to TRBJ1-6; TRBD1 might be the D (5 bases). The CDR3 is 15 residues long. Per the germline V gene, CDR1 is LGHNA and CDR2 is YNFKEQ. V lost 8 bases and J 5 bases, leaving 16 bases between the germline ends. The CDR3 sequence: CASEEGGVNNSPLHF. The DNA for the CDR3 is TGTGCCAGCGAAGAGGGAGGGGTAAATAATTCACCCCTCCACTTT.

The chain joins TRBV5-6 to TRBJ2-7; maybe TRBD2 (7 bases). Germline-derived CDR1 and CDR2 are SGHDT and YYEEEE. Between the trimmed V and J ends, which lost 4 bases and 3 bases, there was a span of 17 bases. The CDR3 sequence is 15 residues long. The CDR3 bases are TGTGCCAGCAGCGGGGGGGGCCGGGGGTACTACGAGCAGTACTTC. Protein sequence: CASSGGGRGYYEQYF.

The J gene is TRBJ2-1, the V gene TRBV10-3; a possible D gene is TRBD2 (6 bases). V dropped 3 bases and J dropped 3 bases, with 12 bases sitting between them. CDR1 ENHRY and CDR2 SYGVKD come from the germline V gene. There are 15 residues in the CDR3. CDR3 sequence: CAISEGGLLYNEQFF. The DNA of the CDR3 is TGTGCCATCAGTGAAGGAGGGCTACTCTACAATGAGCAGTTCTTC.

V gene TRBV19 combines with J gene TRBJ2-3; D is perhaps TRBD2 (5 bases). The CDR3 consists of 12 residues. V lost 5 bases and J lost 6, with 9 bases in between. Germline V gene lookup returns CDR1 LNHDA and CDR2 SQIVND (reference sequence). CDR3 in amino acids: CASSFPGDTQYF. In DNA, the CDR3 is TGTGCCAGTAGTTTCCCGGGGGATACGCAGTATTTT.

This chain uses TRBV2 with TRBJ2-4, with D possibly being TRBD1 (5 bases). The V and J ends lost 9 bases and 5 bases respectively, with 11 bases between them. Germline loops: CDR1 SNHLY, CDR2 FYNNEI. The CDR3 consists of 12 residues. The CDR3 DNA follows: TGTGCCAGGCGTCAGGGCGAAAACATTCAGTACTTC. Its protein product is CARRQGENIQYF.

This chain uses TRBV21-1 with TRBJ2-7; the listed D gene, TRBD1, was not tested against the DNA. TRBV21-1 is designated a pseudogene. The CDR3 extends over 14 amino acids. The CDR3 coding sequence is TGTGCCAGCAGCAAAGGGGCGTTAATCTACGAGCAGTACTTC. It is translated as CASSKGALIYEQYF.

The rearrangement uses TRBV7-2 and TRBJ1-4; D remains ambiguous. The CDR3 spans 15 residues. CDR1 and CDR2 (germline): SGHTA, FQGNSA. Trimming removed 0 bases at V and 0 bases at J, with 5 bases between. The CDR3 spells CASSLAESTNEKLFF. The CDR3 DNA reads as TGTGCCAGCAGCTTAGCCGAGTCAACTAATGAAAAACTGTTTTTT.

The chain joins TRBV14 to TRBJ2-1; 8 bases are a match to TRBD1. The V segment lost 1 base and the J segment 0 bases; nucleotides outside the gene matches: 2. Germline CDR1 and CDR2: SGHDN and FVKESK. The CDR3 length is 16 residues. The CDR3 loop is CASSQGDRSSYNEQFF. Here the CDR3 DNA reads TGTGCCAGCAGCCAAGGGGACAGGAGCTCCTACAATGAGCAGTTCTTC.

This CDR3 is CASSFRDRGGKLFF. As DNA, the CDR3 is TGTGCCAGCAGTTTCCGGGACAGGGGGGGAAAACTGTTTTTT. The chain joins TRBV2 to TRBJ1-4, with TRBD1 matching over 11 bases. The length of the CDR3 is 14 residues. From germline, CDR1 is SNHLY and CDR2 FYNNEI. Unmatched junction bases numbered 6, after V lost 5 bases and J lost 10 bases.

The V gene is TRBV11-2, the J gene TRBJ2-2; a possible D gene is TRBD2 (6 bases). V was trimmed by 1 base and J by 8 bases, leaving 11 bases between them. Germline V gene lookup returns CDR1 SGHAT and CDR2 FQNNGV. The CDR3 has 14 residues. This CDR3 reads CASSLGLALGELFF. The CDR3 region has the DNA TGTGCCAGCAGCTTAGGGCTAGCGTTGGGGGAGCTGTTTTTT.

The V call is TRBV4-3, the J call TRBJ2-2; 7 nucleotides match TRBD2. The length of the CDR3 is 15 residues. Germline CDR1 LGHNA, CDR2 YSLEER. The V and J ends lost 0 bases and 8 bases, in that order; junction bases with no gene match: 6. CDR3 in DNA: TGCGCCAGCAGCCAAGATGTACTAGCGACAGGGGAGCTGTTTTTT. Amino acids: CASSQDVLATGELFF.

V is TRBV5-4 and J is TRBJ2-7, with 8 nucleotides matching TRBD1. After removal of 2 bases from V and 3 bases from J, the junction contained 1 base not matched to a gene. CDR1 and CDR2 (germline): SGHNT, YYREEE (reference sequence). The CDR3 has 13 residues. This chain's CDR3 is CASSLGTGYEQYF. The CDR3 bases are TGTGCCAGCAGCTTAGGGACAGGCTACGAGCAGTACTTC.

The chain joins TRBV7-9 to TRBJ1-2; D remains unclear. V shed 5 bases and J shed 5 bases, with 9 bases lying between them. Germline values: CDR1 SEHNR, CDR2 FQNEAQ (reference sequence). The CDR3 extends over 12 amino acids. The CDR3 nucleotides are TGTGCCAGCAGCCCCGACGGGTATGGCTACACCTTC. The encoded protein is CASSPDGYGYTF.

The V call is TRBV5-4, the J call TRBJ1-1; TRBD1 matches at 9 bases. Germline-derived CDR1 and CDR2 are SGHNT and YYREEE (reference sequence). CDR3 length: 15 amino acids. V lost 1 base, J lost 4 bases, and 5 bases stayed unmatched. CDR3 coding DNA: TGTGCCAGCAGCTTGCCGACAGGGGGTATCACTGAAGCTTTCTTT. Translation: CASSLPTGGITEAFF. The full variable domain, in which reference TRBV5-4 and TRBJ1-1 provide the parts outside the CDR3, is ETGVTQSPTHLIKTRGQQVTLRCSSQSGHNTVSWYQQALGQGPQFIFQYYREEENGRGNFPPRFSGLQFPNYSSELNVNALELDDSALYLCASSLPTGGITEAFFGQGTRLTVV.

This clone was picked up one time. The rearrangement uses TRBV7-2 and TRBJ2-3, with D tentatively TRBD1 (5 bases). Trimming cost V 5 bases and J 6 bases, with 12 bases left between them. The CDR3 length is 13 residues. Germline V gene sequence: CDR1 SGHTA, CDR2 FQGNSA. The CDR3 DNA reads as TGTGCCAGCAGCGGAACCAGGGATGATACGCAGTATTTT. Protein sequence: CASSGTRDDTQYF.